This entry lists 28 T cell receptor beta chains sequenced from one sample in a study of blood T cell repertoires in COVID-19. Produced via immunoSEQ multiplex PCR; TCRdb's table is partial and in-frame only. The top ten clones hold about 15% of a sample with 220,000 or so clones, 90% of them seen once. What was sequenced was PBMCs or T cells enriched from blood (not recorded which). The receptors derive from a man between 25 and 39 years old who had been exposed to COVID-19.

The chain recombines TRBV5-6 with TRBJ1-3, with a weak D call TRBD1 (5 bases). Germline values: CDR1 SGHDT, CDR2 YYEEEE. V lost 1 base to trimming and J lost 3 bases, with 17 bases between them. The length of the CDR3 is 17 residues. CDR3 coding DNA: TGTGCCAGCAGCTTGTACCAGGACATCGACAGTGGAAACACCATATATTTT. This codes for CASSLYQDIDSGNTIYF.

This chain joins TRBV2 and TRBJ2-1; 8 positions match TRBD2. From germline, CDR1 is SNHLY and CDR2 FYNNEI. Trimming took 7 bases from V and 0 from J; bases not matched to a gene: 5. This CDR3 comprises 15 residues. CDR3 bases: TGTGCCAGCACCAGCGGGGGACCCTCCTACAATGAGCAGTTCTTC. Its protein is CASTSGGPSYNEQFF.

J is TRBJ2-1 and V is TRBV6-2 or TRBV6-3; 7 bases align to TRBD1. The CDR3 extends over 15 amino acids. CDR1 and CDR2 from the germline V gene are MNHEY and SVGEGT. With V trimmed by 6 bases and J by 3 bases, 8 bases remained unmatched. In DNA, the CDR3 is TGTGCCAGCAGCCCGGACAGGACGCTCTACAATGAGCAGTTCTTC. This sequence encodes CASSPDRTLYNEQFF.

This chain links TRBV30 with TRBJ1-3; weak D call: TRBD1 (5 bases). V shed 7 bases and J shed 2 bases, with 18 bases lying between them. The length of the CDR3 is 15 residues. The V gene's germline CDR1 is GTSNPN and CDR2 SVGIG (reference sequence). The CDR3 spells CAFTLRKGPGNTIYF. The CDR3 DNA follows: TGTGCCTTTACCCTTCGGAAGGGGCCTGGAAACACCATATATTTT.

The chain recombines TRBV4-3 with TRBJ1-6; D might be TRBD1 (5 bases). CDR3 size: 15 residues. In germline, CDR1 is LGHNA, CDR2 YSLEER. V was shortened by 0 bases and J by 9 bases, with 12 bases between the two germline ends. CDR3 in amino acids: CASSQDPGYGSPLHF. CDR3 coding DNA: TGCGCCAGCAGCCAAGATCCAGGGTACGGTTCACCCCTCCACTTT.

This clone has just one count. V gene TRBV7-6 combines with J gene TRBJ1-6; the D is unclear. V was clipped by 0 bases and J by 9 bases, with 15 bases between them. There are 16 residues in the CDR3. Per germline, CDR1 SGHVS and CDR2 FNYEAQ. The CDR3 here is CASSLAADSLSSPLHF. CDR3 sequence (DNA): TGTGCCAGCAGCTTAGCCGCCGACTCTTTGTCTTCACCCCTCCACTTT.

In DNA form, the CDR3 reads TGTGCCAGCAGCCCGGACAGCGGGGAGCTGTTTTTT. This sequence encodes CASSPDSGELFF. This sequence joins TRBV7-3 and TRBJ2-2; D is possibly TRBD1 (6 bases). Per the germline V gene, CDR1 is SGHTA and CDR2 is FQGTGA. CDR3 size: 12 residues. The V gene lost 5 bases and the J gene lost 7 bases, with 8 bases spanning the gap.

This chain joins TRBV7-9 and TRBJ1-2, with a weak D call TRBD1 (6 bases). V shed 7 bases and J shed 6 bases, with 27 bases lying between them. The CDR3 is 17 residues long. CDR1 SEHNR and CDR2 FQNEAQ come from the germline V gene (reference sequence). CDR3 DNA: TGTGCCAGCACCGCTAGGCCGGCGGGGGGCGGGGGTAATGGCTACACCTTC. Protein product: CASTARPAGGGGNGYTF. The full variable domain, in which reference TRBV7-9 and TRBJ1-2 provide the parts outside the CDR3, is DTGVSQNPRHKITKRGQNVTFRCDPISEHNRLYWYRQTLGQGPEFLTYFQNEAQLEKSRLLSDRFSAERPKGSFSTLEIQRTEQGDSAMYLCASTARPAGGGGNGYTFGSGTRLTVV.

The chain links TRBV4-1 to TRBJ1-1, with TRBD1 matching 7 bases. CDR1 MGHRA and CDR2 YSYEKL come from the germline V gene. With V trimmed by 7 bases and J by 1 base, 6 bases remained unmatched. This CDR3 has 14 amino acids. The CDR3 is CASTLDRRNTEAFF. CDR3 DNA: TGCGCCAGCACCCTGGACAGGAGGAACACTGAAGCTTTCTTT.

The rearrangement joins TRBV19 to TRBJ2-7, with 9 bases identical to TRBD1. CDR1 is LNHDA, CDR2 SQIVND, per germline (reference sequence). The CDR3 runs to 14 residues. Trimming removed 4 bases from V and 4 bases from J; junction bases left unmatched: 5. The CDR3 loop reads CASSTRDRDYEQYF. CDR3 sequence (DNA): TGTGCCAGTAGTACCCGGGACAGGGATTACGAGCAGTACTTC.

The chain joins TRBV5-1 to TRBJ1-1; 8 bases map to TRBD1. This CDR3 spans 15 amino acids. V lost 0 bases to trimming and J lost 7 bases; unmatched junction nucleotides: 8. Germline loops: CDR1 SGHRS, CDR2 YFSETQ. The CDR3 protein is CASSLARQGKGEAFF. For the CDR3, the DNA is TGCGCCAGCAGCTTGGCCCGACAGGGGAAGGGTGAAGCTTTCTTT.

This clone occurred once. The chain is built from TRBV13 and TRBJ1-2, with D hard to call. This CDR3 is built from 13 residues. Germline V gene lookup returns CDR1 PRHDT and CDR2 FYEKMQ (reference sequence). Trimming left V 4 bases short and J 7 bases short, with 13 bases between. The CDR3 region has the DNA TGTGCCAGCAGCTACGGCTCCGGGGTTGGCTACACCTTC. Amino acids: CASSYGSGVGYTF.

This chain joins TRBV12-5 and TRBJ1-5; tentatively, D is TRBD1 (5 bases). The ends were cut back, 5 bases at V and 5 bases at J, with 25 bases in the middle. CDR3 length equals 18 residues. Germline V gene sequence: CDR1 LGHNT, CDR2 FRNRAP. This chain's CDR3 is CASGPSQTAVGPDQPQHF. In nucleotides, the CDR3 is TGTGCTAGTGGTCCTTCCCAGACAGCCGTAGGTCCGGATCAGCCCCAGCATTTT.

The chain recombines TRBV5-1 with TRBJ1-1, with D perhaps matching TRBD1 (5 bases). CDR3 length equals 13 residues. Germline lookup yields CDR1 SGHRS and CDR2 YFSETQ. V lost 4 bases, J lost 3 bases, and 10 bases lay in between. DNA of the CDR3: TGCGCCAGCAGCGTAAGGGGTGACACTGAAGCTTTCTTT. Amino acid sequence: CASSVRGDTEAFF.

The J gene is TRBJ2-2, the V gene TRBV3-1 (or the pseudogene TRBV3-2); weak D call: TRBD1 (5 bases). Trimming took off 4 bases at V and 1 base at J, with 7 bases between the two ends. CDR1 is LGHDT and CDR2 is YNNKEL in the germline V gene (reference sequence). CDR3 length: 14 amino acids. The CDR3 DNA is TGTGCCAGCAGCCCCCAGGGGAACACCGGGGAGCTGTTTTTT. The encoded protein is CASSPQGNTGELFF.

This rearrangement joins TRBV4-2 to TRBJ2-1; perhaps TRBD2 as D (6 bases). The V and J ends lost 0 bases and 4 bases respectively, with 22 bases between them. CDR1 is LGHNA, CDR2 YNFKEQ, per germline. The CDR3 length is 19 residues. CDR3 in DNA: TGTGCCAGCAGCCAAGATTACGGTAGCGGCGCTTCATTTTACAATGAGCAGTTCTTC. This translates into CASSQDYGSGASFYNEQFF.

The rearrangement joins TRBV2 to TRBJ2-6; tentatively, D is TRBD2 (5 bases). Germline V gives CDR1 SNHLY, CDR2 FYNNEI. This CDR3 comprises 16 residues. V dropped 7 bases and J dropped 0 bases, with 13 bases sitting between them. CDR3 coding DNA: TGTGCCAGCAACGGATTAGGACTCTCTGGGGCCAACGTCCTGACTTTC. Translated, it gives CASNGLGLSGANVLTF.

The chain couples TRBV7-2 to TRBJ2-5; the match to TRBD2 covers 13 bases. The CDR3 sequence is 14 residues long. V shed 6 bases and J 4 bases; nucleotides not matched to a gene: 2. Germline loops: CDR1 SGHTA, CDR2 FQGNSA. The CDR3 loop is CASRTSGGLETQYF. DNA for the CDR3: TGTGCCAGCAGGACTAGCGGGGGGCTAGAGACCCAGTACTTC.

The chain is built from TRBV19 and TRBJ1-5; 7 bases are shared with TRBD1. Germline V gene sequence: CDR1 LNHDA, CDR2 SQIVND (reference sequence). This CDR3 spans 15 amino acids. V was clipped by 6 bases and J by 1 base; unmatched bases: 6. This CDR3 reads CASRRQGTSNQPQHF. The CDR3 DNA reads TGTGCCAGTAGAAGACAGGGAACGAGCAATCAGCCCCAGCATTTT.

The gene calls are TRBV5-4 and TRBJ2-5; D perhaps matches TRBD1 (5 bases). V lost 8 bases, J lost 2 bases, and 16 bases lay in between. Germline V gives CDR1 SGHNT, CDR2 YYREEE (reference sequence). This CDR3 region has 14 residues. For the CDR3, the DNA is TGTGCCAGTCGCGAAGGGGTTAAACAAGAGACCCAGTACTTC. This gives the protein CASREGVKQETQYF.

The chain joins TRBV7-2 to TRBJ2-1; TRBD2 matches 10 bases. The trim removed 4 bases at V and 6 bases at J, leaving 6 bases unmatched. The CDR3 consists of 15 residues. The germline CDR1 and CDR2 sequences are SGHTA and FQGNSA. CDR3 sequence: CASSSKRGGLNEQFF. The CDR3 DNA follows: TGTGCCAGCAGCTCAAAGCGGGGGGGACTCAATGAGCAGTTCTTC.

The chain uses TRBV7-6 and TRBJ2-2; 13 bases line up with TRBD2. CDR1 SGHVS and CDR2 FNYEAQ come from the germline V gene. The CDR3 length is 17 residues. Unmatched junction bases numbered 3, after V lost 3 bases and J lost 2 bases. Here the CDR3 DNA reads TGTGCCAGCAGCTTCGGACTAGCGGGAGCTAACACCGGGGAGCTGTTTTTT. Translation gives CASSFGLAGANTGELFF.

The rearrangement joins TRBV19 to TRBJ1-1; TRBD1 matches at 9 bases. V trimming: 5 bases; J trimming: 3 bases; junction bases outside the gene matches: 16. The CDR3 length is 18 residues. Germline V gives CDR1 LNHDA, CDR2 SQIVND (reference sequence). The chain's CDR3 is CASSERGDREGRDTEAFF. In DNA, the CDR3 is TGTGCCAGTAGTGAACGTGGGGACAGGGAGGGCAGGGACACTGAAGCTTTCTTT.

This chain connects TRBV6-1 to TRBJ1-2; TRBD1 matches at 9 bases. The CDR3 consists of 13 residues. Germline lookup yields CDR1 MNHNS and CDR2 SASEGT. The ends lost 0 bases at V and 10 bases at J; junction bases unmatched: 3. The CDR3: CASSEATGGDYTF. The CDR3 region has the DNA TGTGCCAGCAGTGAAGCGACAGGGGGGGACTACACCTTC.

The genes are TRBV5-1 and TRBJ2-2; 8 bases line up with TRBD2. This CDR3 has 16 residues. V gave up 3 bases and J gave up 5 bases; unmatched junction bases: 9. Germline V gene data show CDR1 as SGHRS and CDR2 as YFSETQ. This chain's CDR3 is CASSWRGLGSTGELFF. CDR3 DNA sequence: TGCGCCAGCAGCTGGAGGGGACTAGGATCAACCGGGGAGCTGTTTTTT.

This chain uses TRBV2 with TRBJ2-5, with D uncertain. The CDR3 sequence is 12 residues long. CDR1 and CDR2 (germline): SNHLY, FYNNEI. V was cut by 4 bases and J by 2 bases, with 5 bases left in between. CDR3 loop: CASSVIQETQYF. CDR3 bases: TGTGCCAGCAGTGTCATTCAAGAGACCCAGTACTTC.

The chain carries TRBV4-3 and TRBJ2-1; D possibly corresponds to TRBD1 (5 bases). CDR3 length equals 17 residues. Germline CDR1 is LGHNA and CDR2 is YSLEER. V dropped 1 base and J dropped 3 bases, with 16 bases sitting between them. Here the CDR3 reads CASSQGVGAGNYNEQFF. As DNA, the CDR3 is TGCGCCAGCAGCCAAGGGGTAGGGGCAGGGAACTACAATGAGCAGTTCTTC.

The chain combines TRBV27 with TRBJ1-2; D is possibly TRBD1 (5 bases). CDR1 and CDR2 from the germline V gene are MNHEY and SMNVEV (reference sequence). Trimming pared 5 bases from V and 8 bases from J, leaving 15 bases between. The CDR3 runs 13 residues. CDR3 sequence: CASSPMGLGGYTF. The CDR3 DNA reads TGTGCCAGCAGTCCTATGGGGCTGGGGGGCTACACCTTC.